This TCR beta chain was sequenced during a study of T cell responses to AZD1222 COVID-19 vaccine. Turning to the study itself: Timing groups of about 4 and about 12 weeks for second doses were pooled.

The assay was immunoSEQ multiplex PCR, and TCRdb's table has in-frame clones only and misses some. The sample comprises almost 80,000 clones, approximately 86% of which are singletons, and roughly a quarter rests with the top ten. Study-level findings and limits: Only a handful of AZD1222 recipients, several in all, had baseline seropositivity. Regions 160-218 and 743-854 held dominance among vaccine-associated CD4 TCRs, which spanned spike.

Worth noting for this clone: The antigen is undetermined.

CDR3 size: 17 residues. Trimming cost V 2 bases and J 1 base; bases outside gene matches: 7. CDR1 is SGHTA and CDR2 is FQGTGA in the germline V gene. Sequencing used peripheral blood, obtained on day 0 of AZD1222 vaccination. The clonotype originates from an adult in good health. The rearrangement links TRBV7-3 to TRBJ1-1, with 10 bases lining up with TRBD1. DNA for the CDR3: TGTGCCAGCAGCTTATTGGGGACAGGGGTCGGGAACACTGAAGCTTTCTTT. Translation gives CASSLLGTGVGNTEAFF.